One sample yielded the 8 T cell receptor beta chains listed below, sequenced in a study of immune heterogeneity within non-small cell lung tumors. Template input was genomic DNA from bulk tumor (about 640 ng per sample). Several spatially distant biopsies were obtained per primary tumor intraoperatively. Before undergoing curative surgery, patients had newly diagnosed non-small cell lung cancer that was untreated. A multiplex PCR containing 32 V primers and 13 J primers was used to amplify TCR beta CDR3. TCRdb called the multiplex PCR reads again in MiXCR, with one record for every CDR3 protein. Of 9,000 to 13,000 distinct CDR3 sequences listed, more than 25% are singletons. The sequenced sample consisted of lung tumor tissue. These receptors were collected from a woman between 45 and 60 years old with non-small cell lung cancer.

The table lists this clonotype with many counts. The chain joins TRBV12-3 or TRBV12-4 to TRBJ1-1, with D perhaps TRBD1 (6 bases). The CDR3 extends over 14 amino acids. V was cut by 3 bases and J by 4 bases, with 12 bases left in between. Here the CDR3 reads CASSFRGAATEAFF. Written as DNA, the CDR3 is TGTGCCAGCAGTTTTCGGGGGGCTGCCACTGAAGCTTTCTTT.

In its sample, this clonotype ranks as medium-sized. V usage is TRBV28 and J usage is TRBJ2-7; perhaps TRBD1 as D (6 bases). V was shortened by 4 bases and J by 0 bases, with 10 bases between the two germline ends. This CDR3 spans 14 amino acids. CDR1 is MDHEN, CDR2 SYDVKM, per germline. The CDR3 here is CASSSGTNSYEQYF. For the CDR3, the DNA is TGTGCCAGCAGTTCCGGGACAAACTCCTACGAGCAGTACTTC.

The DNA for the CDR3 is TGCAGTGCTAGAGGTATTACTGGACAGAACACCGGGGAGCTGTTTTTT. Protein product: CSARGITGQNTGELFF. This sequence joins TRBV20-1 and TRBJ2-2; tentatively, D is TRBD1 (5 bases). In germline, CDR1 is DFQATT, CDR2 SNEGSKA (reference sequence). This CDR3 spans 16 amino acids. Trimming took 1 base from V and 1 from J, leaving 13 bases between them.

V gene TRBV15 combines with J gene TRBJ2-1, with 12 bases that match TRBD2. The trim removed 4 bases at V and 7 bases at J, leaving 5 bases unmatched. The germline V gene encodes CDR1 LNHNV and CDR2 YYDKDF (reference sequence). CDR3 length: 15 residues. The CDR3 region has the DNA TGTGCCACCAGCACGACTAGCGGGAGTGCTAATGAGCAGTTCTTC. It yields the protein CATSTTSGSANEQFF.

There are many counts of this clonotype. The CDR3 DNA reads as TGTGCCAGCAGCTCCGTTGGGACGGGCTATGGCTACACCTTC. It translates to CASSSVGTGYGYTF. V and J are TRBV7-9 and TRBJ1-2; D may be TRBD1 (5 bases). Trimming cost V 4 bases and J 4 bases, with 13 bases left between them. Germline values: CDR1 SEHNR, CDR2 FQNEAQ (reference sequence). This CDR3 comprises 14 residues.

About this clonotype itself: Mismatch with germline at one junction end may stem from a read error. The DNA for the CDR3 is TGTGTCATCCAAAGACAGGGCTATGGCTACACCTTC. This translates into CVIQRQGYGYTF. The chain uses TRBV10-3 and TRBJ1-2, with 7 bases matching TRBD1. Germline values: CDR1 ENHRY, CDR2 SYGVKD. The CDR3 has 12 amino acids.

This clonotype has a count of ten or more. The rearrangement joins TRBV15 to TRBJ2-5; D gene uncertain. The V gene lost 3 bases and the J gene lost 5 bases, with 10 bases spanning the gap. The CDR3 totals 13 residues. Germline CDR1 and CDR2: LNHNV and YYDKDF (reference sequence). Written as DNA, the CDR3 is TGTGCCACCAGCAGGTTTGGCGGTGAGACCCAGTACTTC. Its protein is CATSRFGGETQYF. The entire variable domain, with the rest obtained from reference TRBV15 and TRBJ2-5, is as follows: DAMVIQNPRYQVTQFGKPVTLSCSQTLNHNVMYWYQQKSSQAPKLLFHYYDKDFNNEADTPDNFQSRRPNTSFCFLDIRSPGLGDTAMYLCATSRFGGETQYFGPGTRLLVL.

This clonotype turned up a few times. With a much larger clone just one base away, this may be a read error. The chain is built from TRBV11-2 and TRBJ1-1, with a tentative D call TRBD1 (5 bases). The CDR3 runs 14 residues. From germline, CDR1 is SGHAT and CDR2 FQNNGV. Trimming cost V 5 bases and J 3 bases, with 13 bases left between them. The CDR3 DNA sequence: TGTGCCAGCAGCCAAGACAGTGTCTACACTGAAGCTTTCTTT. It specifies CASSQDSVYTEAFF. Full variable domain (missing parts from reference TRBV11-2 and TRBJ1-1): EAGVAQSPRYKIIEKRQSVAFWCNPISGHATLYWYQQILGQGPKLLIQFQNNGVVDDSQLPKDRFSAERLKGVDSTLKIQPAKLEDSAVYLCASSQDSVYTEAFFGQGTRLTVV.